The 6 T cell receptor beta chains below were found in one sample sequenced in a study of regulatory T cells in long-lasting Graves disease. The time point was: newly diagnosed GD, antithyroid drugs for less than 3 months. From RNA extracted from PBMCs, the TCR library was made. Arm-PCR of CDR3 regions with iRepertoire HTBI primers generated TCR beta libraries. MiXCR, applied by TCRdb to the multiplex PCR reads, yields one record per CDR3 protein. The sample shows more than 400,000 distinct CDR3 sequences, roughly 17% of them seen only once. A further study also used this sample, focusing on T cells in Graves' hyperthyroidism and ophthalmopathy.

The sequences come from peripheral blood mononuclear cells (PBMCs), collected at new diagnosis, from a patient treated with antithyroid drugs. Source of these receptors: a woman under 40 with Graves disease.

This clonotype was found many times. The genes are TRBV27 and TRBJ2-3; D is undetermined. Germline CDR1 reads MNHEY; CDR2 reads SMNVEV (reference sequence). Between the trimmed V and J ends, which lost 5 bases and 2 bases, there was a span of 8 bases. There are 13 residues in the CDR3. CDR3 nucleotide sequence: TGTGCCAGCAGTCCTCTGAACACAGATACGCAGTATTTT. As protein: CASSPLNTDTQYF.

This clonotype came up a few times. The chain uses TRBV6-2 or TRBV6-3 and TRBJ1-1; D not certain. Between the trimmed V and J ends, which lost 5 bases and 6 bases, there was a span of 13 bases. Germline V CDR1 and CDR2: MNHEY, SVGEGT. This CDR3 has 13 residues. The CDR3 spells CASSPPSLPEAFF. CDR3 nucleotide sequence: TGTGCCAGCAGTCCCCCCTCACTCCCTGAAGCTTTCTTT.

The chain recombines TRBV6-2 or TRBV6-3 with TRBJ1-2; no reliable D call. The CDR3 is 14 amino acids. CDR1 and CDR2 from the germline V gene are MNHEY and SVGEGT. Trimming cost V 0 bases and J 8 bases, with 13 bases left between them. The CDR3 region is CASSYSDGVEGYTF. In DNA, the CDR3 is TGTGCCAGCAGTTACTCCGACGGGGTGGAGGGCTACACCTTC.

This clonotype was detected ten times or more. The V and J genes are TRBV28 and TRBJ2-1; the match to TRBD2 covers 13 bases. There are 17 residues in the CDR3. CDR1 and CDR2 from the germline V gene are MDHEN and SYDVKM. With 5 bases clipped from V and 6 bases from J, the junction kept 10 bases outside the gene matches. The CDR3 sequence: CASSELAGGQGANEQFF. The CDR3 coding sequence is TGTGCCAGCAGTGAACTAGCGGGAGGGCAAGGGGCCAATGAGCAGTTCTTC.

This clonotype was seen ten or more times. The J gene is TRBJ1-5, the V gene TRBV20-1; D call uncertain. Germline V gene sequence: CDR1 DFQATT, CDR2 SNEGSKA (reference sequence). This CDR3 comprises 13 residues. With 0 bases removed from V and 7 bases from J, the gap between germline ends came to 10 bases. CDR3 in DNA: TGCAGTGCTAGAGACGGAGGAAGACAGCCCCAGCATTTT. Amino acid sequence: CSARDGGRQPQHF.

The rearrangement links TRBV6-1 to TRBJ1-1, with 7 bases identical to TRBD1. Germline values: CDR1 MNHNS, CDR2 SASEGT. J lost 6 bases, V lost 6 bases, and 10 bases had no gene match. The CDR3 sequence is 14 residues long. The CDR3 DNA is TGTGCCAGCAGCGTGACAGGGAGGGTGTCTGAAGCTTTCTTT. It encodes CASSVTGRVSEAFF.